This passage covers 27 T cell receptor beta chains from one sample sequenced in a study of sequential checkpoint blockade in melanoma. The sample's treatment: randomized to nivolumab then ipilimumab (arm A) or the reverse (arm B). Profiling relied on immunoSEQ multiplex PCR, and the TCRdb table lists in-frame clones only, not all of them. Of fewer than 20,000 clones in the sample, over 60% were seen once. Material: tumor tissue (inferred from file names), obtained from a patient given nivolumab and ipilimumab in sequence. The receptors were gathered from a human donor with melanoma.

The rearrangement joins TRBV6-8 to TRBJ1-2; possibly TRBD1 for D (5 bases). Deletions cut 0 bases from V and 6 bases from J, with 14 bases between. The V gene's germline CDR1 is MNHGY and CDR2 SAAAGT. This CDR3 region has 15 residues. The CDR3 reads CASSYSASGRDGYTF. The CDR3 nucleotides read TGTGCCAGCAGTTACTCGGCGTCGGGGCGGGATGGCTACACCTTC.

The count of this clone is one. V gene TRBV10-2 combines with J gene TRBJ2-1, with 9 bases fitting TRBD2. V shed 7 bases, J shed 5 bases, and the junction held 3 bases outside the gene matches. The CDR3 totals 13 residues. Germline V gives CDR1 WSHSY, CDR2 SAAADI. CDR3 protein: CASKTSGHNEQFF. The CDR3 bases are TGCGCCAGCAAGACTAGCGGTCACAATGAGCAGTTCTTC.

The V gene is TRBV5-1, the J gene TRBJ2-7; 9 nucleotides agree with TRBD1. Trimming cost V 3 bases and J 3 bases; bases outside gene matches: 4. This CDR3 is built from 14 residues. Germline V gene sequence: CDR1 SGHRS, CDR2 YFSETQ. The CDR3 is CASSSTGGDYEQYF. The CDR3 nucleotides read TGCGCCAGCAGCTCGACAGGGGGAGACTACGAGCAGTACTTC. Full variable domain (remainder filled in from reference TRBV5-1 and TRBJ2-7): KAGVTQTPRYLIKTRGQQVTLSCSPISGHRSVSWYQQTPGQGLQFLFEYFSETQRNKGNFPGRFSGRQFSNSRSEMNVSTLELGDSALYLCASSSTGGDYEQYFGPGTRLTVT.

The rearrangement joins TRBV23-1 to TRBJ2-7, with 8 bases aligning to TRBD1. TRBV23-1 carries the ORF label, with uncertain function. The J segment lost 3 bases and the V segment lost 2 bases, leaving 6 bases of the junction unmatched. This CDR3 is built from 15 residues. The CDR3 loop is CASSQPRTGNYEQYF. For the CDR3, the DNA is TGCGCCAGCAGTCAACCCCGGACAGGGAACTACGAGCAGTACTTC.

The chain couples TRBV9 to TRBJ2-5; D tentatively reads TRBD1 or TRBD2 (5 bases each). Trimming took off 2 bases at V and 2 bases at J, with 10 bases between the two ends. Germline V CDR1 and CDR2: SGDLS, YYNGEE. The CDR3 is 14 residues long. CDR3 bases: TGTGCCAGCAGCGTTCGAGGGGAACAAGAGACCCAGTACTTC. Translation gives CASSVRGEQETQYF.

This chain uses TRBV9 with TRBJ2-1, with TRBD1 matching 9 bases. Germline V CDR1 and CDR2: SGDLS, YYNGEE. The CDR3 extends over 13 amino acids. The V gene end was trimmed by 3 bases and the J gene end by 12 bases; junction bases not matched to a gene: 7. CDR3: CASSETGQGVQFF. As DNA, the CDR3 is TGTGCCAGCAGCGAGACGGGACAGGGTGTGCAGTTCTTC.

This chain uses TRBV5-1 with TRBJ2-7, with 8 positions matching TRBD1. CDR3 size: 14 residues. Germline-derived CDR1 and CDR2 are SGHRS and YFSETQ. V was clipped by 3 bases and J by 4 bases; unmatched bases: 6. The CDR3 sequence: CASSSLTGAYEQYF. The DNA for the CDR3 is TGCGCCAGCAGCTCCCTGACAGGGGCGTACGAGCAGTACTTC.

The rearrangement uses TRBV19 and TRBJ2-3, with a weak D call TRBD2 (6 bases). Germline CDR1 reads LNHDA; CDR2 reads SQIVND (reference sequence). CDR3 length: 14 amino acids. The CDR3 here is CAAGRRDSTDTQYF. CDR3 DNA: TGTGCAGCAGGCAGGCGGGATTCCACAGATACGCAGTATTTT.

V gene TRBV14 combines with J gene TRBJ1-6, with D uncertain. Per the germline V gene, CDR1 is SGHDN and CDR2 is FVKESK. Trimming pared 4 bases from V and 10 bases from J, leaving 11 bases between. CDR3 length: 13 amino acids. DNA for the CDR3: TGTGCCAGCAGCCCTCGTCTGAGGTCACCCCTCCACTTT. Protein product: CASSPRLRSPLHF.

Judged by abundance, this clone is medium-sized. The chain combines TRBV11-3 with TRBJ1-3; no clear D gene. CDR3 length: 14 residues. Trimming took 4 bases from V and 1 from J, leaving 8 bases between them. The germline V gene encodes CDR1 SGHNT and CDR2 YENEEA. CDR3 loop: CASSSPGSGNTIYF. The CDR3, as DNA: TGTGCCAGCAGCTCGCCGGGGTCTGGAAACACCATATATTTT.

The table lists this clone with a few counts. The gene calls are TRBV6-8 and TRBJ2-7, with TRBD1 matching over 10 bases. J lost 5 bases, V lost 7 bases, and 8 bases had no gene match. This CDR3 spans 14 amino acids. Germline V gives CDR1 MNHGY, CDR2 SAAAGT. The CDR3 region is CASTTGGLLNEQYF. In DNA, the CDR3 is TGTGCCAGCACGACAGGGGGCCTACTGAACGAGCAGTACTTC.

Only one count was recorded for this clone. This sequence joins TRBV12-5 and TRBJ2-1; the D gene is possibly TRBD2 (6 bases). Germline V gives CDR1 LGHNT, CDR2 FRNRAP. This CDR3 spans 12 amino acids. CDR3 sequence (DNA): TGTGCCTCCCGGGACTCTTACAATGAGCAGTTCTTC. As protein: CASRDSYNEQFF.

This clone was picked up one time. The rearrangement joins TRBV13 to TRBJ2-3, with D possibly matching TRBD2 (6 bases). The CDR3 has 16 amino acids. CDR1 is PRHDT and CDR2 is FYEKMQ in the germline V gene (reference sequence). V was trimmed by 6 bases and J by 0 bases, leaving 16 bases between them. The CDR3, as DNA: TGTGCCAGCAGTGAAGGAGGAGGGGCTAGCACAGATACGCAGTATTTT. This gives the protein CASSEGGGASTDTQYF.

This clone came up once. The CDR3 reads CASSLEPGPHYEQYF. In nucleotides, the CDR3 is TGTGCCAGCAGCTTAGAACCGGGACCCCACTACGAGCAGTACTTC. The rearrangement uses TRBV7-6 and TRBJ2-7; D is perhaps TRBD1 or TRBD2 (5 bases each). V lost 1 base and J 3 bases, leaving 13 bases between the germline ends. The CDR3 is 15 amino acids. CDR1 is SGHVS and CDR2 is FNYEAQ in the germline V gene.

This chain joins TRBV12-5 and TRBJ1-5; tentative D call: TRBD1 (5 bases). Looked up from germline, CDR1 is LGHNT and CDR2 is FRNRAP. Trimming stripped 7 bases from V and 3 bases from J, with 16 bases between. CDR3 length: 15 amino acids. The CDR3 loop reads CASAPGGSHNQPQHF. CDR3 DNA sequence: TGTGCTAGTGCCCCCGGGGGGAGCCACAATCAGCCCCAGCATTTT.

This rearrangement joins TRBV5-1 to TRBJ2-7; 10 bases match TRBD2. Germline V gives CDR1 SGHRS, CDR2 YFSETQ. The CDR3 covers 16 residues. The V gene end was trimmed by 0 bases and the J gene end by 6 bases; junction bases not matched to a gene: 9. The CDR3 nucleotides are TGCGCCAGCAGCTTGGTGAGCGGGGGGGCCTACAGCGAGCAGTACTTC. Encoded protein: CASSLVSGGAYSEQYF. The full variable domain, completed using reference TRBV5-1 and TRBJ2-7, is KAGVTQTPRYLIKTRGQQVTLSCSPISGHRSVSWYQQTPGQGLQFLFEYFSETQRNKGNFPGRFSGRQFSNSRSEMNVSTLELGDSALYLCASSLVSGGAYSEQYFGPGTRLTVT.

The V call is TRBV11-1, the J call TRBJ2-3; the D gene is possibly TRBD2 (6 bases). The CDR3 is made up of 15 amino acids. V was clipped by 3 bases and J by 6 bases, with 16 bases between them. Germline V CDR1 and CDR2: SGHAT, FQDESV (reference sequence). CDR3 residues: CASSLFGSNADTQYF. CDR3 bases: TGTGCCAGCAGCTTGTTCGGGAGTAATGCGGATACGCAGTATTTT.

This clone appeared a single time. The chain joins TRBV28 to TRBJ2-1, with 8 bases identical to TRBD2. V shed 3 bases and J 7 bases; nucleotides not matched to a gene: 11. Germline CDR1 and CDR2: MDHEN and SYDVKM. The CDR3 loop spans 16 amino acids. CDR3 nucleotide sequence: TGTGCCAGCAGTTTCGAAGCGGGAGCACGAGTAAATGAGCAGTTCTTC. Translation gives CASSFEAGARVNEQFF.

The chain joins TRBV4-2 to TRBJ1-5; D perhaps matches TRBD1 (5 bases). This CDR3 has 13 residues. The V gene's germline CDR1 is LGHNA and CDR2 YNFKEQ. Trimming shortened V by 5 bases and J by 6 bases, and 11 bases separated the two germline ends. The CDR3 nucleotides are TGTGCCAGCAGCTTAGTAGGGACTCAGCCCCAGCATTTT. Translation gives CASSLVGTQPQHF.

This chain links TRBV5-1 with TRBJ2-2; D gene uncertain. CDR3 length: 15 amino acids. Germline V gene sequence: CDR1 SGHRS, CDR2 YFSETQ. V was trimmed by 0 bases and J by 0 bases, leaving 6 bases between them. The CDR3 DNA reads TGCGCCAGCAGCTTGGGGACCCCGAACACCGGGGAGCTGTTTTTT. This translates into CASSLGTPNTGELFF.

The rearrangement links TRBV6-8 to TRBJ2-7; the D is unclear. Per germline, CDR1 MNHGY and CDR2 SAAAGT. The CDR3 extends over 13 amino acids. Trimming removed 10 bases at V and 4 bases at J, with 17 bases between. CDR3 nucleotide sequence: TGTGCCACCCGACCCTCCCTGGCATACGAGCAGTACTTC. Translating it yields CATRPSLAYEQYF.

This chain joins TRBV18 and TRBJ1-5; the D gene is possibly TRBD1 (5 bases). The V and J ends lost 5 bases and 1 base respectively, with 9 bases between them. CDR1 is KGHSH, CDR2 LQKENI, per germline. The CDR3 has 14 residues. The CDR3 DNA follows: TGTGCCAGCTCAGAAGGACAAAGCAATCAGCCCCAGCATTTT. Protein sequence: CASSEGQSNQPQHF.

V is TRBV10-2 and J is TRBJ1-2; no firm D call. The germline V gene has CDR1 WSHSY and CDR2 SAAADI. This CDR3 region has 12 residues. V was pared by 5 bases and J by 6 bases, with 10 bases between. CDR3 nucleotide sequence: TGCGCCAGCAGTCCAGACGGCGATGGCTACACCTTC. Translated: CASSPDGDGYTF.

The sample holds one count of this clone. J is TRBJ2-5 and V is TRBV5-1; 10 nucleotides match TRBD2. This CDR3 is 15 amino acids long. After removal of 4 bases from V and 5 bases from J, the junction contained 8 bases not matched to a gene. Germline V CDR1 and CDR2: SGHRS, YFSETQ. CDR3 nucleotides: TGCGCCAGCAGCCTCCTAGCGGGAGAGATGGAGACCCAGTACTTC. Its translation: CASSLLAGEMETQYF.

CDR3 in amino acids: CSVEVGTGMGYTF. The CDR3 coding sequence is TGCAGCGTTGAAGTTGGGACAGGGATGGGCTACACCTTC. The chain recombines TRBV29-1 with TRBJ1-2; TRBD1 matches at 9 bases. Germline V gives CDR1 SQVTM, CDR2 ANQGSEA. The trim removed 1 base at V and 8 bases at J, leaving 5 bases unmatched. The length of the CDR3 is 13 residues. Full variable domain (missing parts from reference TRBV29-1 and TRBJ1-2): SAVISQKPSRDICQRGTSLTIQCQVDSQVTMMFWYRQQPGQSLTLIATANQGSEATYESGFVIDKFPISRPNLTFSTLTVSNMSPEDSSIYLCSVEVGTGMGYTFGSGTRLTVV.

The chain uses TRBV30 and TRBJ2-2, with D perhaps being TRBD1 or TRBD2 (7 bases each). This CDR3 region has 15 residues. V was cut by 4 bases and J by 0 bases, with 12 bases left in between. Germline CDR1 and CDR2: GTSNPN and SVGIG (reference sequence). CDR3 sequence (DNA): TGTGCCTGGAAGGGGGCGGGGGCGAACACCGGGGAGCTGTTTTTT. Translated: CAWKGAGANTGELFF.

This rearrangement joins TRBV28 to TRBJ2-1, with a tentative D call TRBD2 (5 bases). V shed 7 bases and J shed 6 bases, with 13 bases lying between them. CDR1 and CDR2 (germline): MDHEN, SYDVKM. The CDR3 is 13 amino acids. Written as DNA, the CDR3 is TGTGCCAGCAACCCAGCCCGGGGCAATGAGCAGTTCTTC. Encoded protein: CASNPARGNEQFF.